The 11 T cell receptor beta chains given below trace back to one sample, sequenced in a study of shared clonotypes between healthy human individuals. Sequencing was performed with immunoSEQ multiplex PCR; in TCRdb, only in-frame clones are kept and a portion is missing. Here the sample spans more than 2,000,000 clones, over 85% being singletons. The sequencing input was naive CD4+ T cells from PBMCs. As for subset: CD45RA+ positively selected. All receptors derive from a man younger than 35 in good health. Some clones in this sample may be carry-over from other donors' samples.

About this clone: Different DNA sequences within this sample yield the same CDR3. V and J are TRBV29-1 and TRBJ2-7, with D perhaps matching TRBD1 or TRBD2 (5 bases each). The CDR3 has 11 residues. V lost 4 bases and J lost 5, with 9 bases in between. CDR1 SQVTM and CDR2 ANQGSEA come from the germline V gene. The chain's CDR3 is CSVAGADEQYF. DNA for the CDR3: TGCAGCGTTGCCGGGGCGGACGAGCAGTACTTC.

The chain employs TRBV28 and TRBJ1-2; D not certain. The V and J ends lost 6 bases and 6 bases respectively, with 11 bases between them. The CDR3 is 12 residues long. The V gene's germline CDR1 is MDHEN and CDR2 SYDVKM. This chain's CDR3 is CASSPRWDGYTF. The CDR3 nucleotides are TGTGCCAGCAGCCCTCGATGGGATGGCTACACCTTC.

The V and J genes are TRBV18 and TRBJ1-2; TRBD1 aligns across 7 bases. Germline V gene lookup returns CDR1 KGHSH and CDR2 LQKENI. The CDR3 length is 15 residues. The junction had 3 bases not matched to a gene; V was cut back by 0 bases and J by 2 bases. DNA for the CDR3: TGTGCCAGCTCACCACCGAGACAGGGAAACTATGGCTACACCTTC. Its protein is CASSPPRQGNYGYTF.

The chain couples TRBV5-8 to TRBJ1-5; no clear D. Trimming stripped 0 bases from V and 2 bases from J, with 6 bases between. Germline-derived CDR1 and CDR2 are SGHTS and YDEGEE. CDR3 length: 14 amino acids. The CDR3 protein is CASSLVRGNQPQHF. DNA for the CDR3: TGTGCCAGCAGCTTGGTCCGGGGCAATCAGCCCCAGCATTTT.

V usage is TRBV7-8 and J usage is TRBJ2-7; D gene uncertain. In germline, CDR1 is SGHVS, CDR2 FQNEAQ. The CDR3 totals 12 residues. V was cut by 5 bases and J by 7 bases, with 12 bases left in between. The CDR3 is CASSIRFVEQYF. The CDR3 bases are TGTGCCAGCAGCATCCGTTTCGTGGAGCAGTACTTC.

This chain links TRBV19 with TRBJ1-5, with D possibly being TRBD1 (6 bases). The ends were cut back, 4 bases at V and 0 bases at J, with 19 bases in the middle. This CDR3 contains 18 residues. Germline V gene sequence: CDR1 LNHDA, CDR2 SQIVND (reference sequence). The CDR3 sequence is CASSTSAWGLYSNQPQHF. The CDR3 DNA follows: TGTGCCAGTAGTACAAGTGCTTGGGGGCTGTATAGCAATCAGCCCCAGCATTTT. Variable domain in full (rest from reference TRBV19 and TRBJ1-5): DGGITQSPKYLFRKEGQNVTLSCEQNLNHDAMYWYRQDPGQGLRLIYYSQIVNDFQKGDIAEGYSVSREKKESFPLTVTSAQKNPTAFYLCASSTSAWGLYSNQPQHFGDGTRLSIL.

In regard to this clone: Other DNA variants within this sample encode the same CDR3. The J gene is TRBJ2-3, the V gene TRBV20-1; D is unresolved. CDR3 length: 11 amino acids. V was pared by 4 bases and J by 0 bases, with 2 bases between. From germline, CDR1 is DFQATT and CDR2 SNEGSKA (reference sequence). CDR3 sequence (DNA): TGCAGTGCTATAAGCACAGATACGCAGTATTTT. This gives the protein CSAISTDTQYF.

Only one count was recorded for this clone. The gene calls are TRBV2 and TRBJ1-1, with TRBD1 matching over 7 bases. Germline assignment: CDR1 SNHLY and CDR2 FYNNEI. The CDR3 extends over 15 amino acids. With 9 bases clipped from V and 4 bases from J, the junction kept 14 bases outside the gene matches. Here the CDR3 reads CASISVRGLGTEAFF. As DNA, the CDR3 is TGTGCCAGTATCTCTGTTAGGGGGCTGGGCACTGAAGCTTTCTTT.

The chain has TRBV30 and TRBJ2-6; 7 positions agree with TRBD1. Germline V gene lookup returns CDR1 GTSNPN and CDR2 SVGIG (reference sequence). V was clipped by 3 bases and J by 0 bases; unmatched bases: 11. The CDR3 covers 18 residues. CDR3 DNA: TGTGCCTGGAGATGGAGGCAGGGGGTATTCTCTGGGGCCAACGTCCTGACTTTC. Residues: CAWRWRQGVFSGANVLTF.

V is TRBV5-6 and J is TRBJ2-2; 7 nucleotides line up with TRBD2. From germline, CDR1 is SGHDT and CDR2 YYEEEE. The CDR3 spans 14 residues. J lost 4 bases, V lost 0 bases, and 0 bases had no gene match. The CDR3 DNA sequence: TGTGCCAGCAGCTTGGGGACTAGCACCGGGGAGCTGTTTTTT. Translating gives CASSLGTSTGELFF.

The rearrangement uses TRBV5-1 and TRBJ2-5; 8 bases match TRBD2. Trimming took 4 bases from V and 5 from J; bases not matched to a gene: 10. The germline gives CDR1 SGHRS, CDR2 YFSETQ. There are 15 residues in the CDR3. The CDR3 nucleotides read TGCGCCAGCAGCCCCGGGGGGGTAGGTGTGGAGACCCAGTACTTC. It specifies CASSPGGVGVETQYF.